The 31 T cell receptor beta chains below were found in one sample sequenced in a study of vaccination and CD4 T cells after COVID-19. An Oncomine TCR Beta short-read assay was used to sequence the DNA from cultured CD4+ T cells. TCRdb re-derived calls from the PCR reads in MiXCR, one entry per CDR3 protein. The sample consists of 7,500 to 10,000 distinct CDR3 sequences, about 70% of them appearing once. As for treatment: roughly 10-day PBMC culture with coronavirus spike peptide pools or control peptides (ViraFEST assay). No antigen is known for these receptors. Source: CD4+ T cells from blood, cultured in vitro, taken before SARS-CoV-2 vaccination. All receptors come from a human donor who had recovered from COVID-19.

V gene TRBV6-1 combines with J gene TRBJ1-2, with 7 nucleotides matching TRBD1. V shed 6 bases, J shed 4 bases, and the junction held 11 bases outside the gene matches. The CDR3 loop spans 15 amino acids. Per the germline V gene, CDR1 is MNHNS and CDR2 is SASEGT. The CDR3 region is CASRPRGQPSYGYTF. The CDR3 nucleotides read TGTGCCAGCAGACCGAGGGGGCAACCCAGCTATGGCTACACCTTC.

This clonotype showed up just once. The chain links TRBV7-3 to TRBJ2-1; no definite D call. In germline, CDR1 is SGHTA, CDR2 FQGTGA. V lost 2 bases, J lost 6 bases, and 14 bases lay in between. The CDR3 covers 15 residues. The CDR3 loop reads CASSLHSSPGNEQFF. In DNA form, the CDR3 reads TGTGCCAGCAGCTTACATTCTTCCCCTGGCAATGAGCAGTTCTTC.

V and J are TRBV25-1 and TRBJ2-6; D possibly corresponds to TRBD1 (6 bases). V dropped 4 bases and J dropped 0 bases, with 16 bases sitting between them. Germline V gene data show CDR1 as MGHDK and CDR2 as SYGVNS. The CDR3 loop spans 18 amino acids. The CDR3 reads CASSGGRTVLSGANVLTF. In DNA, the CDR3 is TGTGCCAGCAGTGGGGGTCGGACAGTACTCTCTGGGGCCAACGTCCTGACTTTC.

This chain joins TRBV6-1 and TRBJ2-5; D gene ambiguous. The germline V gene encodes CDR1 MNHNS and CDR2 SASEGT. This CDR3 spans 13 amino acids. V was cut by 3 bases and J by 4 bases, with 9 bases left in between. In nucleotides, the CDR3 is TGTGCCAGCAGTGACACAGAGCGAGAGACCCAGTACTTC. It encodes CASSDTERETQYF.

The chain has TRBV2 and TRBJ2-3, with unresolved D. There are 13 residues in the CDR3. Germline-derived CDR1 and CDR2 are SNHLY and FYNNEI. Trimming shortened V by 3 bases and J by 4 bases, and 8 bases separated the two germline ends. The CDR3 DNA reads as TGTGCCAGCAGTGAGGAATCTTCAGATACGCAGTATTTT. This encodes CASSEESSDTQYF.

The DNA of the CDR3 is TGTGCCTGGAGTATACAGGGGACCGGGGAGCTGTTTTTT. Amino acid sequence: CAWSIQGTGELFF. The chain joins TRBV30 to TRBJ2-2, with 7 nucleotides matching TRBD1. CDR1 and CDR2 from the germline V gene are GTSNPN and SVGIG (reference sequence). V shed 2 bases, J shed 5 bases, and the junction held 2 bases outside the gene matches. The CDR3 totals 13 residues.

The genes are TRBV7-2 and TRBJ2-3; 9 positions match TRBD2. The J segment lost 4 bases and the V segment lost 2 bases, leaving 7 bases of the junction unmatched. CDR3 size: 16 residues. Germline V gene lookup returns CDR1 SGHTA and CDR2 FQGNSA. CDR3 nucleotides: TGTGCCAGCAGCTTATATAGCGGGAGTGGATCAGATACGCAGTATTTT. Translating it yields CASSLYSGSGSDTQYF.

The chain uses TRBV7-9 and TRBJ2-3; D may be TRBD1 (5 bases). This CDR3 is 14 amino acids long. Deletions cut 2 bases from V and 6 bases from J, with 12 bases between. The germline V gene has CDR1 SEHNR and CDR2 FQNEAQ (reference sequence). The CDR3 sequence is CASSLTRALDTQYF. CDR3 DNA sequence: TGTGCCAGCAGCTTAACCAGGGCGTTGGATACGCAGTATTTT.

This clonotype was detected only once. The DNA of the CDR3 is TGTGCCAGTAGATATACCGGACAGGGGATTAATCAGCCCCAGCATTTT. Residues: CASRYTGQGINQPQHF. The chain is built from TRBV19 and TRBJ1-5, with 9 bases identical to TRBD1. The V segment lost 6 bases and the J segment 4 bases; nucleotides outside the gene matches: 10. Germline loops: CDR1 LNHDA, CDR2 SQIVND (reference sequence). This CDR3 contains 16 residues.

The V and J genes are TRBV6-4 and TRBJ1-1; possibly TRBD1 for D (6 bases). Looked up from germline, CDR1 is MRHNA and CDR2 is SNTAGT. V lost 0 bases and J lost 8, with 7 bases in between. CDR3 length: 12 amino acids. DNA of the CDR3: TGTGCCAGCAGTGACTCGACAGGAGAAGCTTTCTTT. It yields the protein CASSDSTGEAFF.

The rearrangement uses TRBV20-1 and TRBJ2-2; 12 bases are shared with TRBD2. The J segment lost 5 bases and the V segment lost 0 bases, leaving 1 base of the junction unmatched. Germline loops: CDR1 DFQATT, CDR2 SNEGSKA (reference sequence). The CDR3 has 15 amino acids. As DNA, the CDR3 is TGCAGTGCTAGAGAAACTAGCGGGAGGACCGGGGAGCTGTTTTTT. Amino acids: CSARETSGRTGELFF.

The rearrangement links TRBV7-3 to TRBJ1-1, with 8 bases fitting TRBD1. The CDR3 has 14 residues. Germline trimming cut 5 bases from V and 7 bases from J; bases unmatched to any gene: 9. Germline CDR1 reads SGHTA; CDR2 reads FQGTGA. CDR3 sequence: CASSPTTGVSEAFF. DNA of the CDR3: TGTGCCAGCAGCCCAACGACAGGGGTTAGTGAAGCTTTCTTT. Supplemented by reference TRBV7-3 and TRBJ1-1, the full variable domain reads GAGVSQTPSNKVTEKGKYVELRCDPISGHTALYWYRQSLGQGPEFLIYFQGTGAADDSGLPNDRFFAVRPEGSVSTLKIQRTERGDSAVYLCASSPTTGVSEAFFGQGTRLTVV.

J is TRBJ2-5 and V is TRBV24-1; 10 bases match TRBD1. V dropped 3 bases and J dropped 5; count of bases not matched to a gene: 5. The CDR3 contains 15 residues. The germline V gene has CDR1 KGHDR and CDR2 SFDVKD. CDR3 nucleotide sequence: TGTGCCACCAGTGATGCGGGACAGGGGACGGAGACCCAGTACTTC. This encodes CATSDAGQGTETQYF.

DNA of the CDR3: TGCAGTGCTAGAGATCTTGGAGTATCGGGCGGCTACACCTTC. Its translation: CSARDLGVSGGYTF. The V and J genes are TRBV20-1 and TRBJ1-2, with D uncertain. V lost 0 bases to trimming and J lost 8 bases, with 16 bases between them. CDR1 is DFQATT and CDR2 is SNEGSKA in the germline V gene (reference sequence). The CDR3 is 14 residues long.

This chain links TRBV7-9 with TRBJ2-7; D ambiguous. Per the germline V gene, CDR1 is SEHNR and CDR2 is FQNEAQ (reference sequence). The CDR3 is 12 residues long. V dropped 6 bases and J dropped 9 bases, with 15 bases sitting between them. The CDR3 DNA follows: TGTGCCAGCAGTTATCAAGGGTGGGTGCAGTACTTC. Encoded protein: CASSYQGWVQYF.

J is TRBJ1-6 and V is TRBV28, with unresolved D. The germline V gene encodes CDR1 MDHEN and CDR2 SYDVKM. This CDR3 has 14 residues. Trimming left V 7 bases short and J 4 bases short, with 11 bases between. The CDR3 DNA reads as TGTGCCAGCACCCCTTGGGCGTATAATTCACCCCTCCACTTT. Amino acid sequence: CASTPWAYNSPLHF.

J is TRBJ2-3 and V is TRBV6-1; 11 bases are a match to TRBD2. The V segment lost 9 bases and the J segment 4 bases; nucleotides outside the gene matches: 6. The V gene's germline CDR1 is MNHNS and CDR2 SASEGT. The CDR3 extends over 14 amino acids. The DNA for the CDR3 is TGTGCCAGGAAACTAGCGGGAGACCCAGATACGCAGTATTTT. Its translation is CARKLAGDPDTQYF.

The table lists this clonotype with a few counts. The chain uses TRBV6-2 or TRBV6-3 and TRBJ2-3, with D possibly matching TRBD2 (5 bases). With 8 bases removed from V and 5 bases from J, the gap between germline ends came to 17 bases. The CDR3 is 14 residues long. Germline V lookup: CDR1 MNHEY, CDR2 SVGEGT. The CDR3 region has the DNA TGTGCCAGCGTAGGCACACTAGAAGGAGATACGCAGTATTTT. Amino acid sequence: CASVGTLEGDTQYF.

The rearrangement uses TRBV19 and TRBJ2-3, with 11 bases fitting TRBD2. This CDR3 region has 15 residues. V was clipped by 4 bases and J by 3 bases; unmatched bases: 3. Germline loops: CDR1 LNHDA, CDR2 SQIVND (reference sequence). The CDR3, as DNA: TGTGCCAGTAGTACACTAGCGGGAGCTACAGATACGCAGTATTTT. As protein: CASSTLAGATDTQYF.

The chain carries TRBV12-3 or TRBV12-4 and TRBJ1-2; 7 bases fit TRBD1. This CDR3 has 13 residues. V lost 8 bases, J lost 3 bases, and 6 bases stayed unmatched. The CDR3 DNA is TGTGCCAGCGGGAGGGGGCTTGACTATGGCTACACCTTC. Protein product: CASGRGLDYGYTF.

The V gene is TRBV6-1, the J gene TRBJ2-1; D is possibly TRBD1 (5 bases). Germline loops: CDR1 MNHNS, CDR2 SASEGT. CDR3 length equals 13 residues. V lost 7 bases to trimming and J lost 6 bases, with 13 bases between them. CDR3 sequence: CASIRGDTNEQFF. As DNA, the CDR3 is TGTGCCAGCATTAGGGGCGATACCAATGAGCAGTTCTTC.

The rearrangement links TRBV6-1 to TRBJ1-2, with 8 bases lining up with TRBD1. This CDR3 is built from 14 residues. V dropped 7 bases and J dropped 4; count of bases not matched to a gene: 8. The germline gives CDR1 MNHNS, CDR2 SASEGT. CDR3 nucleotides: TGTGCCAGCAATTCAGGGGGCAGGAGCTATGGCTACACCTTC. Translating gives CASNSGGRSYGYTF.

This CDR3 reads CATSRPGTGTDYEQYF. The CDR3 region has the DNA TGTGCCACCAGCCGTCCCGGGACAGGGACGGACTACGAGCAGTACTTC. This chain uses TRBV15 with TRBJ2-7; TRBD1 agrees at 9 bases. CDR3 size: 16 residues. V gave up 5 bases and J gave up 3 bases; unmatched junction bases: 11. Germline CDR1 and CDR2: LNHNV and YYDKDF (reference sequence).

This clonotype was observed once. The chain is built from TRBV7-2 and TRBJ2-7; tentatively, D is TRBD1 (5 bases). The CDR3 runs to 15 residues. Germline CDR1 reads SGHTA; CDR2 reads FQGNSA. Deletions cut 0 bases from V and 2 bases from J, with 11 bases between. For the CDR3, the DNA is TGTGCCAGCAGCTTAGCGCAGGGTCCCACCTACGAGCAGTACTTC. This codes for CASSLAQGPTYEQYF.

V usage is TRBV20-1 and J usage is TRBJ2-7; TRBD2 agrees at 13 bases. The V segment lost 6 bases and the J segment 4 bases; nucleotides outside the gene matches: 6. The CDR3 has 14 residues. Germline CDR1 and CDR2: DFQATT and SNEGSKA (reference sequence). CDR3 in amino acids: CSARLAGGRYEQYF. The CDR3 DNA sequence: TGCAGTGCGAGACTAGCGGGAGGTCGGTACGAGCAGTACTTC.

This clonotype showed up just a few times. The chain joins TRBV20-1 to TRBJ1-5; 7 nucleotides match TRBD1. Trimming at V came to 3 bases and at J to 0 bases, leaving 2 bases not matched to a gene. Germline values: CDR1 DFQATT, CDR2 SNEGSKA (reference sequence). The CDR3 contains 14 residues. CDR3 amino acids: CSASRGLSNQPQHF. CDR3 nucleotides: TGCAGTGCTAGTAGGGGGCTTAGCAATCAGCCCCAGCATTTT.

Comments on this clonotype: Likely a read error: the CDR3 ends without its conserved phenylalanine or tryptophan. The V and J genes are TRBV7-9 and TRBJ2-2; 8 nucleotides line up with TRBD1. Germline CDR1 reads SEHNR; CDR2 reads FQNEAQ (reference sequence). V was clipped by 8 bases and J by 4 bases; unmatched bases: 6. The CDR3 has 14 amino acids. As DNA, the CDR3 is TGTGCCAGCGCGACAGGGGACATCACCGGGGAGCTGTTTTCT. Its protein product is CASATGDITGELFS.

The chain joins TRBV30 to TRBJ1-2; D unclear. Germline CDR1 is GTSNPN and CDR2 is SVGIG (reference sequence). The CDR3 consists of 12 residues. Trimming pared 3 bases from V and 4 bases from J, leaving 9 bases between. For the CDR3, the DNA is TGTGCCTGGAGGTCGGAAATCTATGGCTACACCTTC. Its protein product is CAWRSEIYGYTF.

The chain links TRBV9 to TRBJ1-2, with 9 bases fitting TRBD1. This CDR3 region has 16 residues. Germline loops: CDR1 SGDLS, CDR2 YYNGEE. V shed 3 bases, J shed 7 bases, and the junction held 13 bases outside the gene matches. This CDR3 reads CASSANPDRGKGGYTF. The DNA of the CDR3 is TGTGCCAGCAGCGCGAACCCGGACAGGGGAAAGGGTGGCTACACCTTC.

This clonotype came up a few times. The genes are TRBV7-3 and TRBJ2-5; unclear D gene. This CDR3 comprises 13 residues. Trimming removed 5 bases at V and 1 base at J, with 8 bases between. Per the germline V gene, CDR1 is SGHTA and CDR2 is FQGTGA. The CDR3 region has the DNA TGTGCCAGCAGCCAAGGGTCCCAAGAGACCCAGTACTTC. Amino acid sequence: CASSQGSQETQYF.

This clonotype was observed once. The chain uses TRBV30 and TRBJ1-5, with D unresolved. The V gene lost 0 bases and the J gene lost 1 base, with 4 bases spanning the gap. CDR3 length: 13 amino acids. CDR1 GTSNPN and CDR2 SVGIG come from the germline V gene (reference sequence). The CDR3 DNA sequence: TGTGCCTGGAGTGTAAGGAGCAATCAGCCCCAGCATTTT. Translated: CAWSVRSNQPQHF.